These T cell receptor beta chains were read from a single sample in a study of response to subunit inactivated influenza vaccine. In TCRdb, the RT-PCR reads were re-called with MiXCR into one record per CDR3 protein. The table includes about 520,000 distinct CDR3 sequences, roughly 23% detected once. This material consisted of CD4+ T cells sorted from PBMCs, taken roughly 5 days after vaccination. The receptors come from a man in his fifties or sixties who received an inactivated influenza vaccine. The CDR3 runs from the conserved cysteine through the conserved F or W. Fields, in order: J gene, V gene, D gene, clone size, CDR3 DNA, CDR3 protein. D genes are given only for firm matches. Not every row has a clone size; where given, it reads once, few, many or a size class.

j_call: TRBJ2-1; v_call: TRBV7-9; d_call: -; clone_size: -; cdr3_nt: TGTGCCAGCAGCTTTGGGGGGCTTAACTACAATGAGCAGTTCTTC; cdr3_aa: CASSFGGLNYNEQFF
j_call: TRBJ2-1; v_call: TRBV11-2; d_call: TRBD1; clone_size: -; cdr3_nt: TGTGCCAGCAGCCCCCCGTCCCCGGGACAGGTGAGCTACAATGAGCAGTTCTTC; cdr3_aa: CASSPPSPGQVSYNEQFF
j_call: TRBJ1-1; v_call: TRBV10-3; d_call: -; clone_size: -; cdr3_nt: TGTGCCATCAGTGAAACTGCCGGCCCTAGGGGGAACACTGAAGCTTTCTTT; cdr3_aa: CAISETAGPRGNTEAFF
j_call: TRBJ2-3; v_call: TRBV20-1; d_call: -; clone_size: few; cdr3_nt: TGCAGTGCTAGACGAAATGTCGACAACACAGATACGCAGTATTTT; cdr3_aa: CSARRNVDNTDTQYF
j_call: TRBJ2-7; v_call: TRBV7-6; d_call: -; clone_size: few; cdr3_nt: TGTGCCAGCAGCCATTGGGGCGAGGGATACGAGCAGTACTTC; cdr3_aa: CASSHWGEGYEQYF
j_call: TRBJ1-5; v_call: TRBV7-2; d_call: -; clone_size: few; cdr3_nt: TGTGCCAGCAGCTTAGGCGGTAGGGACTACCAGCCCCAGCATTTT; cdr3_aa: CASSLGGRDYQPQHF
j_call: TRBJ2-3; v_call: TRBV10-3; d_call: TRBD2; clone_size: -; cdr3_nt: TGTGCCATCAGTGAGTCGGGCCAGCGGGGGTCGAGTACGCAGTATTTT; cdr3_aa: CAISESGQRGSSTQYF
j_call: TRBJ2-7; v_call: TRBV5-1; d_call: TRBD1; clone_size: -; cdr3_nt: TGCGCCAGCAGTTTACAGGGGGCCTCCTACGAGCAGTACTTC; cdr3_aa: CASSLQGASYEQYF
j_call: TRBJ2-3; v_call: TRBV20-1; d_call: -; clone_size: few; cdr3_nt: TGCAGTGCTAGCCCCGCGGGTTTAGATACGCAGTATTTT; cdr3_aa: CSASPAGLDTQYF
j_call: TRBJ2-1; v_call: TRBV5-1; d_call: -; clone_size: -; cdr3_nt: TGCGCCAGCAGCTCCCCAAGCAGCGATGAGCAGTTCTTC; cdr3_aa: CASSSPSSDEQFF
j_call: TRBJ1-1; v_call: TRBV29-1; d_call: -; clone_size: few; cdr3_nt: TGCAGCGTCACTCACCGGGTCCAAACCACTGAAGCTTTCTTT; cdr3_aa: CSVTHRVQTTEAFF
j_call: TRBJ2-7; v_call: TRBV28; d_call: TRBD2; clone_size: few; cdr3_nt: TGTGCCAGCACCCGGGGACTAGCGGGGACGTACGAGCAGTACTTC; cdr3_aa: CASTRGLAGTYEQYF
j_call: TRBJ2-1; v_call: TRBV20-1; d_call: -; clone_size: -; cdr3_nt: TGCAGTGCTGGAGGGGGGGCCAGGATGAATGAGCAGTTCTTC; cdr3_aa: CSAGGGARMNEQFF
j_call: TRBJ1-4; v_call: TRBV6-5; d_call: -; clone_size: -; cdr3_nt: TGTGCCAGCAGTTACTCGAAATGGGCAGTAGGCGCTGAAAAACTGTTTTTT; cdr3_aa: CASSYSKWAVGAEKLFF
j_call: TRBJ2-7; v_call: TRBV7-2; d_call: TRBD1; clone_size: -; cdr3_nt: TGTGCCAGCAGCCGGGACAGACTAGAGCAGTACTTC; cdr3_aa: CASSRDRLEQYF
j_call: TRBJ2-1; v_call: TRBV5-4; d_call: TRBD1; clone_size: few; cdr3_nt: TGTGCCAGCAGCTTGGGGGGGACAGGGGGAGCTGGCAATGAGCAGTTCTTC; cdr3_aa: CASSLGGTGGAGNEQFF
j_call: TRBJ1-4; v_call: TRBV4-1; d_call: -; clone_size: few; cdr3_nt: TGCGCCAGCAGCCAGGAGACAGAGATTAATGAAAAACTGTTTTTT; cdr3_aa: CASSQETEINEKLFF
j_call: TRBJ2-3; v_call: TRBV12-3/TRBV12-4; d_call: -; clone_size: once; cdr3_nt: TGTGCCATCTTACAGGGTTCTGGTACGCAGTATTTT; cdr3_aa: CAILQGSGTQYF
j_call: TRBJ1-1; v_call: TRBV5-1; d_call: -; clone_size: -; cdr3_nt: TGCGCCAGCAGCTTGGCTCCAGGGGAGAACACTGAAGCTTTCTTT; cdr3_aa: CASSLAPGENTEAFF
j_call: TRBJ2-1; v_call: TRBV5-1; d_call: -; clone_size: few; cdr3_nt: TGCGCCAGCAGCTTTATCGGCGAAGAAGCGAATGAGCAGTTCTTC; cdr3_aa: CASSFIGEEANEQFF
j_call: TRBJ2-2; v_call: TRBV10-3; d_call: -; clone_size: few; cdr3_nt: TGTGCCATCACGGCAGTCGACGGCCCCACCGGGGAGCTGTTTTTT; cdr3_aa: CAITAVDGPTGELFF
j_call: TRBJ2-7; v_call: TRBV4-1; d_call: -; clone_size: -; cdr3_nt: TGCGCCAGCAGGCCAAACCCCCTCGTAAACTCCTACGAGCAGTACTTC; cdr3_aa: CASRPNPLVNSYEQYF
j_call: TRBJ2-5; v_call: TRBV20-1; d_call: -; clone_size: -; cdr3_nt: TGCAGTGCTGATTACCAAGAGACCCAGTACTTC; cdr3_aa: CSADYQETQYF
j_call: TRBJ2-7; v_call: TRBV7-2; d_call: TRBD2; clone_size: -; cdr3_nt: TGTGCCAGCAGCACACCCACTAGCGGGGGGTTTTACGAGCAGTACTTC; cdr3_aa: CASSTPTSGGFYEQYF
j_call: TRBJ1-1; v_call: TRBV20-1; d_call: TRBD1; clone_size: many; cdr3_nt: TGCAGTGCTCCCACAGGGGCGCGCACTGAAGCTTTCTTT; cdr3_aa: CSAPTGARTEAFF
j_call: TRBJ2-5; v_call: TRBV12-3/TRBV12-4; d_call: TRBD2; clone_size: -; cdr3_nt: TGTGCCAGCAGTTTTGTGGCGGGGGGTACAACCAAAGAGACCCAGTACTTC; cdr3_aa: CASSFVAGGTTKETQYF
j_call: TRBJ2-4; v_call: TRBV7-9; d_call: -; clone_size: -; cdr3_nt: TGTGCCAGCAGCTTTAACGGATTAGCCAAAAACATTCAGTACTTC; cdr3_aa: CASSFNGLAKNIQYF
j_call: TRBJ1-2; v_call: TRBV10-3; d_call: -; clone_size: many; cdr3_nt: TGTGCCATCAGTGAGTCTGTCCGGTCCAACACCTTC; cdr3_aa: CAISESVRSNTF
j_call: TRBJ2-1; v_call: TRBV7-2; d_call: TRBD1; clone_size: few; cdr3_nt: TGTGCCAGCAGCCCAGCGGTGACAGGGACATACAATGAGCAGTTCTTC; cdr3_aa: CASSPAVTGTYNEQFF
j_call: TRBJ2-3; v_call: TRBV30; d_call: TRBD1; clone_size: -; cdr3_nt: TGTGCCTGGACCCCGGGACAGCTCACAGATACGCAGTATTTT; cdr3_aa: CAWTPGQLTDTQYF